This T cell receptor beta chain was captured in a study of cytomegalovirus exposure and HLA in healthy donors. Broader study findings: There were three CMV-associated chains whose specificity for CMV antigens was confirmed in vitro. A later analysis found first-cohort TCR clusters tended to co-occur in the 120 or so validation repertoires. Rare TCR sequences dominated, though some public TCRs recurred in many donors.

About this clone itself: Its antigen is still unknown.

The CDR3 totals 14 residues. V shed 4 bases, J shed 2 bases, and the junction held 5 bases outside the gene matches. CDR1 and CDR2 (germline): SGHVS, FQNEAQ. The method was immunoSEQ multiplex PCR; TCRdb's version includes in-frame clones alone and lacks a portion of them. Found here are roughly 130,000 clones, 70% to 90% of them singletons; the top ten hold over 1.3%. Source material: PBMCs. This clonotype was obtained from a woman in her twenties or thirties in good health and CMV-seronegative. V is TRBV7-8 and J is TRBJ2-7; TRBD1 agrees at 7 bases. CDR3 in DNA: TGTGCCAGCAGCTCCACAGGGGACGCCTACGAGCAGTACTTC. This gives the protein CASSSTGDAYEQYF. The full variable domain, rest sourced from reference TRBV7-8 and TRBJ2-7, is GAGVSQSPRYKVAKRGQDVALRCDPISGHVSLFWYQQALGQGPEFLTYFQNEAQLDKSGLPSDRFFAERPEGSVSTLKIQRTQQEDSAVYLCASSSTGDAYEQYFGPGTRLTVT.